This T cell receptor (beta chain) emerged from a study of blood T cell repertoires in COVID-19. For the study at large: The study drew acute and convalescent COVID-19 samples from the United States, Italy and Spain.

TCRdb keeps only in-frame clones here, not all; method: immunoSEQ multiplex PCR. The sample records around 300,000 clones, 86% being singletons. The receptor comes from a woman aged 18-29 years who had recovered from COVID-19. The sequencing sample was made of PBMCs or T cells enriched from blood (not recorded which).

This CDR3 reads CASSRGGGPVTGELFF. The CDR3 DNA reads TGTGCCAGCTCACGCGGCGGGGGGCCAGTGACCGGGGAGCTGTTTTTT. The chain carries TRBV18 and TRBJ2-2, with TRBD2 matching over 8 bases. CDR3 length: 16 amino acids. V trimming: 4 bases; J trimming: 5 bases; junction bases outside the gene matches: 9. The germline CDR1 and CDR2 sequences are KGHSH and LQKENI. Drawing the rest from reference TRBV18 and TRBJ2-2, the complete variable domain is NAGVMQNPRHLVRRRGQEARLRCSPMKGHSHVYWYRQLPEEGLKFMVYLQKENIIDESGMPKERFSAEFPKEGPSILRIQQVVRGDSAAYFCASSRGGGPVTGELFFGEGSRLTVL.